Following are 25 T cell receptor beta chains from one sample sequenced in a study of identical twins. TCRdb passed the 5' RACE reads through MiXCR, listing each CDR3 protein once. The sample consists of hundreds of thousands of distinct CDR3 sequences, 18% of them appearing once. These sequences were also reported in another study, on T cells expressing NK-cell markers.

The sample consisted of PBMCs. The receptors derive from a woman in her late teens or twenties in good health.

This clonotype occurred a few times. The J gene is TRBJ1-1, the V gene TRBV7-9, with 7 positions matching TRBD1. This CDR3 spans 17 amino acids. V dropped 11 bases and J dropped 0; count of bases not matched to a gene: 18. Germline CDR1 reads SEHNR; CDR2 reads FQNEAQ (reference sequence). The CDR3 sequence: CASHRDRHVGMNTEAFF. In DNA, the CDR3 is TGTGCCTCCCACAGGGACAGACATGTTGGGATGAACACTGAAGCTTTCTTT.

This clonotype was counted many times. This sequence joins TRBV20-1 and TRBJ2-1, with D maybe TRBD2 (6 bases). CDR1 DFQATT and CDR2 SNEGSKA come from the germline V gene (reference sequence). The CDR3 has 13 residues. Trimming left V 3 bases short and J 4 bases short, with 10 bases between. CDR3 nucleotides: TGCAGTGCTAGGGGGGACTTATACAATGAGCAGTTCTTC. The encoded protein is CSARGDLYNEQFF.

This clonotype was detected many times. This chain links TRBV4-2 with TRBJ1-1, with 8 bases identical to TRBD1. CDR3 length equals 14 residues. Germline V gene sequence: CDR1 LGHNA, CDR2 YNFKEQ. Trimming took 4 bases from V and 4 from J; bases not matched to a gene: 5. The CDR3 reads CASSPDRGGTEAFF. DNA for the CDR3: TGTGCCAGCAGCCCTGACAGGGGTGGCACTGAAGCTTTCTTT.

The rearrangement joins TRBV11-2 to TRBJ2-1; maybe TRBD2 (5 bases). V lost 5 bases to trimming and J lost 4 bases, with 9 bases between them. The germline V gene encodes CDR1 SGHAT and CDR2 FQNNGV. The CDR3 has 13 amino acids. CDR3 region: CASSPGEYNEQFF. CDR3 nucleotide sequence: TGTGCCAGCAGCCCCGGGGAGTACAATGAGCAGTTCTTC. Full variable domain (rest looked up from reference TRBV11-2 and TRBJ2-1): EAGVAQSPRYKIIEKRQSVAFWCNPISGHATLYWYQQILGQGPKLLIQFQNNGVVDDSQLPKDRFSAERLKGVDSTLKIQPAKLEDSAVYLCASSPGEYNEQFFGPGTRLTVL.

This sequence joins TRBV12-3 or TRBV12-4 and TRBJ2-3; 14 bases map to TRBD2. The J segment lost 6 bases and the V segment lost 1 base, leaving 6 bases of the junction unmatched. The CDR3 consists of 17 residues. This CDR3 reads CASSLGLAGGPRDTQYF. The CDR3 bases are TGTGCCAGCAGTTTAGGACTAGCGGGAGGGCCAAGGGATACGCAGTATTTT.

This clonotype was seen only a few times. V and J are TRBV7-8 and TRBJ2-5; D is perhaps TRBD1 or TRBD2 (6 bases each). CDR1 and CDR2 from the germline V gene are SGHVS and FQNEAQ. This CDR3 comprises 15 residues. The germline V and J ends were trimmed by 5 bases and 2 bases, with 15 bases remaining between them. CDR3 sequence reads: CASSPEGGLQETQYF. As DNA, the CDR3 is TGTGCCAGCAGCCCGGAGGGGGGCTTGCAAGAGACCCAGTACTTC.

On this clonotype itself: This may be a read error, as it is one base from a much larger clone. J is TRBJ2-5 and V is TRBV27; perhaps TRBD1 as D (5 bases). V was cut by 6 bases and J by 5 bases, with 19 bases left in between. Germline V gene data show CDR1 as MNHEY and CDR2 as SMNVEV (reference sequence). The CDR3 totals 15 residues. Here the CDR3 DNA reads TGTGCCAGCAGCTCCCCGCTACAGGTTGGGGAGACCCAGTACTTC. It codes for CASSSPLQVGETQYF.

The gene calls are TRBV12-3 or TRBV12-4 and TRBJ2-1; 8 bases line up with TRBD2. CDR3 size: 15 residues. Trimming at V came to 6 bases and at J to 10 bases, leaving 14 bases not matched to a gene. For the CDR3, the DNA is TGTGCCAGCAGCTTATTCCCTAGCGGGTATCAGGAGCAGTTCTTC. As protein: CASSLFPSGYQEQFF.

The chain links TRBV6-1 to TRBJ2-7; D ambiguous. Looked up from germline, CDR1 is MNHNS and CDR2 is SASEGT. Trimming took 6 bases from V and 4 from J, leaving 25 bases between them. This CDR3 comprises 17 residues. This CDR3 reads CASSWGWSSEISYEQYF. In DNA form, the CDR3 reads TGTGCCAGCAGCTGGGGTTGGTCGTCGGAGATCTCATACGAGCAGTACTTC.

This clonotype occurred a few times. The V and J genes are TRBV20-1 and TRBJ1-1; D remains unclear. V was shortened by 3 bases and J by 1 base, with 6 bases between the two germline ends. Germline V CDR1 and CDR2: DFQATT, SNEGSKA (reference sequence). This CDR3 has 12 residues. CDR3 nucleotides: TGCAGTGCTAGTACCCCGAACACTGAAGCTTTCTTT. It is translated as CSASTPNTEAFF.

The CDR3 nucleotides read TGCGCCAGCAGCCAACTGACCGAGAACAATGAGCAGTTCTTC. Translated: CASSQLTENNEQFF. This sequence joins TRBV4-1 and TRBJ2-1; D gene ambiguous. The CDR3 loop spans 14 amino acids. V dropped 2 bases and J dropped 5 bases, with 10 bases sitting between them. Germline V CDR1 and CDR2: MGHRA, YSYEKL.

The chain couples TRBV18 to TRBJ2-5; weak D call: TRBD2 (5 bases). Trimming shortened V by 4 bases and J by 2 bases, and 14 bases separated the two germline ends. The CDR3 sequence is 15 residues long. Germline V CDR1 and CDR2: KGHSH, LQKENI. The CDR3 sequence is CASSLLPPGQETQYF. In nucleotides, the CDR3 is TGTGCCAGCTCACTACTCCCTCCGGGGCAAGAGACCCAGTACTTC. Complete variable domain (other parts from reference TRBV18 and TRBJ2-5): NAGVMQNPRHLVRRRGQEARLRCSPMKGHSHVYWYRQLPEEGLKFMVYLQKENIIDESGMPKERFSAEFPKEGPSILRIQQVVRGDSAAYFCASSLLPPGQETQYFGPGTRLLVL.

The V call is TRBV12-3 or TRBV12-4, the J call TRBJ2-1; 7 nucleotides line up with TRBD2. Trimming took 5 bases from V and 11 from J; bases not matched to a gene: 9. The CDR3 extends over 13 amino acids. The CDR3 loop reads CASSRGDTGKQFF. CDR3 sequence (DNA): TGTGCCAGCAGTCGGGGGGATACCGGGAAGCAGTTCTTC.

The chain recombines TRBV11-3 with TRBJ2-1; 10 positions agree with TRBD2. Germline CDR1 reads SGHNT; CDR2 reads YENEEA. This CDR3 has 17 amino acids. Trimming cost V 3 bases and J 0 bases; bases outside gene matches: 5. The CDR3 region is CASSLRVAGGSYNEQFF. As DNA, the CDR3 is TGTGCCAGCAGCTTGAGAGTAGCGGGAGGCTCCTACAATGAGCAGTTCTTC.

This clonotype was observed at least ten times. The rearrangement joins TRBV15 to TRBJ2-3; 7 nucleotides align to TRBD2. From germline, CDR1 is LNHNV and CDR2 YYDKDF (reference sequence). Losses at the gene ends were 0 bases for V and 5 bases for J; bases not matched to a gene: 11. The CDR3 sequence is 17 residues long. The CDR3 sequence: CATSRDRQSGAGDTQYF. The CDR3 DNA is TGTGCCACCAGCAGAGATCGGCAGAGCGGGGCGGGAGATACGCAGTATTTT. The complete variable domain, with remaining parts taken from reference TRBV15 and TRBJ2-3, reads DAMVIQNPRYQVTQFGKPVTLSCSQTLNHNVMYWYQQKSSQAPKLLFHYYDKDFNNEADTPDNFQSRRPNTSFCFLDIRSPGLGDTAMYLCATSRDRQSGAGDTQYFGPGTRLTVL.

This clonotype was observed a few times. The V and J genes are TRBV29-1 and TRBJ2-3; TRBD2 is a possible D gene (6 bases). This CDR3 spans 15 amino acids. The germline V gene encodes CDR1 SQVTM and CDR2 ANQGSEA. V lost 4 bases, J lost 0 bases, and 14 bases lay in between. This CDR3 reads CSVVFGGASTDTQYF. CDR3 bases: TGCAGCGTTGTGTTCGGCGGGGCTAGCACAGATACGCAGTATTTT.

This clonotype has a handful of counts. J is TRBJ2-5 and V is TRBV6-2 or TRBV6-3, with 10 bases lining up with TRBD1. The CDR3 has 14 residues. CDR1 MNHEY and CDR2 SVGEGT come from the germline V gene. The trim removed 7 bases at V and 5 bases at J, leaving 7 bases unmatched. Here the CDR3 reads CASKDRGLSETQYF. The CDR3 nucleotides are TGTGCCAGCAAAGACAGGGGGCTTAGCGAGACCCAGTACTTC.

The chain carries TRBV6-1 and TRBJ2-3; D may be TRBD2 (6 bases). There are 16 residues in the CDR3. Germline assignment: CDR1 MNHNS and CDR2 SASEGT. V was cut by 6 bases and J by 0 bases, with 16 bases left in between. The CDR3 bases are TGTGCCAGCAGCAAACCGGGGGTCCTTAGCACAGATACGCAGTATTTT. Translation: CASSKPGVLSTDTQYF.

The J gene is TRBJ2-7, the V gene TRBV9; the D gene is possibly TRBD1 (6 bases). Deletions cut 4 bases from V and 2 bases from J, with 16 bases between. The CDR3 consists of 15 residues. Germline CDR1 is SGDLS and CDR2 is YYNGEE. This CDR3 is CASSTAGTPAYEQYF. The CDR3 nucleotides read TGTGCCAGCAGCACAGCCGGGACACCTGCCTACGAGCAGTACTTC.

This clonotype has just a few counts. The CDR3: CASSLRRGVGYNEQFF. CDR3 nucleotide sequence: TGTGCCAGCAGCTTAAGGCGGGGAGTTGGCTACAATGAGCAGTTCTTC. The chain joins TRBV7-9 to TRBJ2-1; possibly TRBD2 for D (6 bases). Germline-derived CDR1 and CDR2 are SEHNR and FQNEAQ (reference sequence). The CDR3 has 16 residues. The V end was cut by 2 bases, the J end by 3 bases, with 14 bases between.

The sample holds a few counts of this clonotype. This rearrangement joins TRBV9 to TRBJ1-2, with D tentatively TRBD1 (6 bases). The CDR3 has 12 amino acids. CDR1 is SGDLS, CDR2 YYNGEE, per germline. Trimming pared 3 bases from V and 4 bases from J, leaving 7 bases between. The CDR3 sequence: CASSGGGYGYTF. The CDR3 DNA sequence: TGTGCCAGCAGCGGAGGGGGCTATGGCTACACCTTC.

This clonotype was seen only a few times. For the CDR3, the DNA is TGTGCCAGCAGCATTCGGACTGGAGGGGTCGATGAGCAGTTCTTC. Its translation is CASSIRTGGVDEQFF. V and J are TRBV7-8 and TRBJ2-1; D is perhaps TRBD2 (6 bases). Trimming cost V 5 bases and J 8 bases, with 19 bases left between them. Germline V lookup: CDR1 SGHVS, CDR2 FQNEAQ. The CDR3 spans 15 residues.

This clonotype showed up just a few times. The chain has TRBV18 and TRBJ2-4; D ambiguous. Trimming took 4 bases from V and 0 from J, leaving 10 bases between them. Germline CDR1 reads KGHSH; CDR2 reads LQKENI. The CDR3 spans 15 residues. CDR3 in amino acids: CASSRDLLAKNIQYF. The CDR3 coding sequence is TGTGCCAGCTCACGCGACTTATTAGCCAAAAACATTCAGTACTTC.

In the case of this clonotype: A read error may account for a junction end that differs from germline. The gene calls are TRBV6-4 and TRBJ2-1; 12 bases fit TRBD2. Germline V gene lookup returns CDR1 MRHNA and CDR2 SNTAGT. There are 16 residues in the CDR3. This chain's CDR3 is CTSRLIRLAGDNEQFF. As DNA, the CDR3 is TGTACCAGCCGCCTAATACGACTAGCGGGGGACAATGAGCAGTTCTTC.

A few counts support this clonotype. This chain uses TRBV6-5 with TRBJ2-7, with D maybe TRBD1 (7 bases). Germline loops: CDR1 MNHEY, CDR2 SVGAGI. The germline V and J ends were trimmed by 4 bases and 4 bases, with 14 bases remaining between them. The CDR3 is made up of 14 amino acids. CDR3 loop: CASSFYRGGYEQYF. The CDR3 coding sequence is TGTGCCAGCAGTTTCTACAGGGGAGGATACGAGCAGTACTTC.